This is a list of T cell receptor beta chains from one sample in a study of OX40 agonist ivuxolimab in advanced cancers. Some clones are missing from TCRdb's copy, which holds only in-frame ones; the method was immunoSEQ multiplex PCR. The sample gives approximately 20,000 clones, around nine tenths of which show up once; 23% is in the top ten. Here the sequenced sample was CD4+ or CD8+ T cells sorted from blood, taken in a trial of the OX40 agonist ivuxolimab. These receptors were collected from an adult with an advanced solid tumor such as melanoma, head and neck, liver or kidney cancer. Each CDR3 is given with its conserved first and last residue. The D gene is left open where the match is weak. Clone size is stated in some rows and not others, as once, few, many or a class when expanded.

V gene: TRBV6-5
J gene: TRBJ1-2
clone size: -
D gene: -
CDR3 DNA: TGTGCCAGCAGTTCCCTCGGGTCCTATTACGGCTATGGCTACACCTTC
CDR3 protein: CASSSLGSYYGYGYTF

V gene: TRBV6-1
J gene: TRBJ2-5
clone size: few
D gene: TRBD1
CDR3 DNA: TGTGCCAGCAGTGCGGGACAGGCGGATGCAGAGACCCAGTACTTC
CDR3 protein: CASSAGQADAETQYF

V gene: TRBV13
J gene: TRBJ1-2
clone size: -
D gene: TRBD1
CDR3 DNA: TGTGCCAGCAGCCCTTCCGGGACAGGGGTTGTCTATGGCTACACCTTC
CDR3 protein: CASSPSGTGVVYGYTF

V gene: TRBV29-1
J gene: TRBJ2-3
clone size: once
D gene: -
CDR3 DNA: TGCAGCGGCGAGGCGACAGCAGATACGCAGTATTTT
CDR3 protein: CSGEATADTQYF

V gene: TRBV7-3
J gene: TRBJ1-4
clone size: once
D gene: -
CDR3 DNA: TGTGCCAGCAGCTTAACGGGGCAGTTTAACTATGAAAAACTGTTTTTT
CDR3 protein: CASSLTGQFNYEKLFF

V gene: TRBV5-6
J gene: TRBJ1-6
clone size: -
D gene: -
CDR3 DNA: TGTGCCAGCAGCTTGTCAGGGGCCACTATTAATTCACCCCTCCACTTT
CDR3 protein: CASSLSGATINSPLHF

V gene: TRBV11-2
J gene: TRBJ2-7
clone size: -
D gene: -
CDR3 DNA: TGTGCCAGCAGCCCTGTGGACAGAACTTCCTACGAGCAGTACTTC
CDR3 protein: CASSPVDRTSYEQYF

V gene: TRBV9
J gene: TRBJ1-2
clone size: -
D gene: -
CDR3 DNA: TGTGCCAGCAGCGTAGCACGGGGGGCGGTTGAGGATGGCTACACCTTC
CDR3 protein: CASSVARGAVEDGYTF

V gene: TRBV21-1
J gene: TRBJ2-3
clone size: once
D gene: -
CDR3 DNA: TGTGCCAGCAGCAATTTTGATGCAGGGGAGGATACGCAGTATTTT
CDR3 protein: CASSNFDAGEDTQYF

V gene: TRBV27
J gene: TRBJ2-2
clone size: -
D gene: TRBD2
CDR3 DNA: TGTGCCAGCAGACTAGCGGGGATCTTTACCGGGGAGCTGTTTTTT
CDR3 protein: CASRLAGIFTGELFF

V gene: TRBV7-3
J gene: TRBJ2-7
clone size: once
D gene: -
CDR3 DNA: TGTGCCAGCAGCTTAACATGGGGTGGAGAGCAGTACTTC
CDR3 protein: CASSLTWGGEQYF

V gene: TRBV7-9
J gene: TRBJ2-1
clone size: -
D gene: -
CDR3 DNA: TGTGCCAGCCCGATAGGCCCGACGGCCGCCTACAATGAGCAGTTCTTC
CDR3 protein: CASPIGPTAAYNEQFF

V gene: TRBV5-4
J gene: TRBJ1-4
clone size: -
D gene: TRBD1
CDR3 DNA: TGTGCCAGCAGCTTGGAAGGCAGGGGGGGAGAAAAACTGTTTTTT
CDR3 protein: CASSLEGRGGEKLFF

V gene: TRBV2
J gene: TRBJ2-5
clone size: -
D gene: TRBD2
CDR3 DNA: TGTGCCAGCAGCGACTTTAGCGGGGGGGAAGAGACCCAGTACTTC
CDR3 protein: CASSDFSGGEETQYF

V gene: TRBV6-5
J gene: TRBJ2-2
clone size: -
D gene: -
CDR3 DNA: TGTGCCAGCAGTTACGAAGGGGGCACCGGGGAGCTGTTTTTT
CDR3 protein: CASSYEGGTGELFF

V gene: TRBV5-1
J gene: TRBJ2-7
clone size: -
D gene: -
CDR3 DNA: TGCGCCAGCAGCTCCGGGGGCCCACTATGGGACGAGCAGTACTTC
CDR3 protein: CASSSGGPLWDEQYF

V gene: TRBV28
J gene: TRBJ2-1
clone size: -
D gene: -
CDR3 DNA: TGTGCCAGCAGTTTAAGAGGAGGGATCAATGAGCAGTTCTTC
CDR3 protein: CASSLRGGINEQFF

V gene: TRBV6-5
J gene: TRBJ2-1
clone size: few
D gene: TRBD1
CDR3 DNA: TGTGCCACTGTAGGGGGCGGCTACAATGAGCAGTTCTTC
CDR3 protein: CATVGGGYNEQFF

V gene: TRBV9
J gene: TRBJ2-1
clone size: -
D gene: -
CDR3 DNA: TGTGCCAGCAGCTTAGGTGGGGGGACCTACAATGAGCAGTTCTTC
CDR3 protein: CASSLGGGTYNEQFF

V gene: TRBV10-3
J gene: TRBJ2-7
clone size: -
D gene: -
CDR3 DNA: TGTGCCATCAGTGAGTCGACCCAATCAACCTACGAGCAGTACTTC
CDR3 protein: CAISESTQSTYEQYF

V gene: TRBV4-1
J gene: TRBJ1-5
clone size: -
D gene: TRBD1
CDR3 DNA: TGCGCCAGCAGCCAAGAACAGGGGTACGATCAGCCCCAGCATTTT
CDR3 protein: CASSQEQGYDQPQHF

V gene: TRBV28
J gene: TRBJ2-1
clone size: once
D gene: TRBD2
CDR3 DNA: TGTGCCAGCAAATTAGCGGGGGTCTACAATGAGCAGTTCTTC
CDR3 protein: CASKLAGVYNEQFF

V gene: TRBV27
J gene: TRBJ1-2
clone size: -
D gene: TRBD1
CDR3 DNA: TGTGCCAGCAGGCGGGACAGGGACATCTATGGCTACACCTTC
CDR3 protein: CASRRDRDIYGYTF

V gene: TRBV19
J gene: TRBJ2-7
clone size: -
D gene: TRBD1
CDR3 DNA: TGTGCTACGGAGACAGGGGGTTCCTACGAGCAGTACTTC
CDR3 protein: CATETGGSYEQYF

V gene: TRBV5-6
J gene: TRBJ2-5
clone size: once
D gene: -
CDR3 DNA: TGTGCCAGCAGCACCCTCACCGGGGCGGCATACGCAGAGACCCAGTACTTC
CDR3 protein: CASSTLTGAAYAETQYF

V gene: TRBV28
J gene: TRBJ1-2
clone size: once
D gene: -
CDR3 DNA: TGTGCCAGCAGTTCAAGTCGGGAAGTAGGGTACTATGGCTACACCTTC
CDR3 protein: CASSSSREVGYYGYTF

V gene: TRBV7-9
J gene: TRBJ2-5
clone size: -
D gene: -
CDR3 DNA: TGTGCCAGCAGCTTACCCCAGTTGGAGACCCAGTACTTC
CDR3 protein: CASSLPQLETQYF

V gene: TRBV27
J gene: TRBJ2-7
clone size: few
D gene: -
CDR3 DNA: TGTGCCAGCAGTTCGTCCTACTACGAGCAGTACTTC
CDR3 protein: CASSSSYYEQYF

V gene: TRBV7-2
J gene: TRBJ2-3
clone size: -
D gene: TRBD2
CDR3 DNA: TGTGCCAGCAGCCGGGGACTAGCGGGGGTTTCAGATACGCAGTATTTT
CDR3 protein: CASSRGLAGVSDTQYF

V gene: TRBV6-1
J gene: TRBJ2-1
clone size: -
D gene: -
CDR3 DNA: TGTGCCAGCTCTTTCGTCCGGGGAAACAATGAGCAGTTCTTC
CDR3 protein: CASSFVRGNNEQFF

V gene: TRBV5-1
J gene: TRBJ2-2
clone size: -
D gene: -
CDR3 DNA: TGCGCCAGCTGGCAGGAACGCACCGGGGAGCTGTTTTTT
CDR3 protein: CASWQERTGELFF

V gene: TRBV7-3
J gene: TRBJ2-2
clone size: -
D gene: -
CDR3 DNA: TGTGCCAGCAGCTTAGGATTCTACACCGGGGAGCTGTTTTTT
CDR3 protein: CASSLGFYTGELFF

V gene: TRBV11-2
J gene: TRBJ2-1
clone size: -
D gene: -
CDR3 DNA: TGTGCCAGCAGCTTAGATCAATCACAGTCCTACAATGAGCAGTTCTTC
CDR3 protein: CASSLDQSQSYNEQFF

V gene: TRBV7-9
J gene: TRBJ2-7
clone size: -
D gene: -
CDR3 DNA: TGTGCCAGCAGCTTAGACTTGGGGGGTTTTGACGAGCAGTACTTC
CDR3 protein: CASSLDLGGFDEQYF

V gene: TRBV4-3
J gene: TRBJ2-7
clone size: -
D gene: -
CDR3 DNA: TGCGCCAGCAGCCAAGACAGGGATCCCTACGAGCAGTACTTC
CDR3 protein: CASSQDRDPYEQYF

V gene: TRBV19
J gene: TRBJ1-1
clone size: -
D gene: -
CDR3 DNA: TGTGCCAGTACCCGGGGAGGCGTGGGCACTGAAGCTTTCTTT
CDR3 protein: CASTRGGVGTEAFF

V gene: TRBV19
J gene: TRBJ2-2
clone size: -
D gene: -
CDR3 DNA: TGTGCCAGTAGTATCGGTCCAGTGGGCGGGGAGCTGTTTTTT
CDR3 protein: CASSIGPVGGELFF

V gene: TRBV11-2
J gene: TRBJ1-1
clone size: -
D gene: -
CDR3 DNA: TGTGCCAGCAGCTTAGGGGTTGACACTGAAGCTTTCTTT
CDR3 protein: CASSLGVDTEAFF

V gene: TRBV27
J gene: TRBJ1-1
clone size: -
D gene: -
CDR3 DNA: TGTGCCAGCAGTTTATCGCCGGCGACTGAAGCTTTCTTT
CDR3 protein: CASSLSPATEAFF

V gene: TRBV13
J gene: TRBJ2-2
clone size: once
D gene: TRBD2
CDR3 DNA: TGTGCCAGCAGCCCCGGGAGGGGAGGGACCGGGGAGCTGTTTTTT
CDR3 protein: CASSPGRGGTGELFF

V gene: TRBV5-1
J gene: TRBJ2-3
clone size: few
D gene: -
CDR3 DNA: TGCGCCAGCAGCTTGGACGCGATGACTAGCACAGATACGCAGTATTTT
CDR3 protein: CASSLDAMTSTDTQYF

V gene: TRBV28
J gene: TRBJ2-7
clone size: once
D gene: -
CDR3 DNA: TGTGCCAGCAGTTTACCAACCACAGGGTGGGTCTACGAGCAGTACTTC
CDR3 protein: CASSLPTTGWVYEQYF

V gene: TRBV27
J gene: TRBJ2-2
clone size: -
D gene: -
CDR3 DNA: TGTGCCAGCAGTTTTTTCGGGGAGCTGTTTTTT
CDR3 protein: CASSFFGELFF

V gene: TRBV18
J gene: TRBJ2-7
clone size: -
D gene: -
CDR3 DNA: TGTGCCAGCTCACCAAACAGAGGGAGGGGGCAAACAGGGATGACTTCCTACGAGCAGTACTTC
CDR3 protein: CASSPNRGRGQTGMTSYEQYF

V gene: TRBV27
J gene: TRBJ2-1
clone size: -
D gene: TRBD2
CDR3 DNA: TGTGCCAGCAGTTTCACAGCGGGGGGGCCTGGCTCCTACAATGAGCAGTTCTTC
CDR3 protein: CASSFTAGGPGSYNEQFF

V gene: TRBV9
J gene: TRBJ1-1
clone size: -
D gene: -
CDR3 DNA: TGTGCCAGCAGCGTAGCGGGTTGGGGCTCTGAAGCTTTCTTT
CDR3 protein: CASSVAGWGSEAFF

V gene: TRBV2
J gene: TRBJ2-7
clone size: -
D gene: -
CDR3 DNA: TGTGCCAGCAGCAAAGGACAGTTTAGCTCCTACGAGCAGTACTTC
CDR3 protein: CASSKGQFSSYEQYF

V gene: TRBV6-5
J gene: TRBJ2-2
clone size: -
D gene: -
CDR3 DNA: TGTGCCAGCAGTTACTCGGGTGGACCGAACACCGGGGAGCTGTTTTTT
CDR3 protein: CASSYSGGPNTGELFF

V gene: TRBV6-5
J gene: TRBJ2-5
clone size: -
D gene: TRBD1
CDR3 DNA: TGTGCCAGCAACTCCGGGACAGGGATTCCCGAGACCCAGTACTTC
CDR3 protein: CASNSGTGIPETQYF

V gene: TRBV2
J gene: TRBJ1-4
clone size: -
D gene: -
CDR3 DNA: TGTGCCAGCAGGGGATGGAGTATAACTAATGAAAAACTGTTTTTT
CDR3 protein: CASRGWSITNEKLFF

V gene: TRBV13
J gene: TRBJ1-4
clone size: -
D gene: -
CDR3 DNA: TGTGCCAGCAGCCTCACAGGGATTGGTGAAAAACTGTTTTTT
CDR3 protein: CASSLTGIGEKLFF

V gene: TRBV27
J gene: TRBJ1-1
clone size: -
D gene: -
CDR3 DNA: TGTGTGAGCGGGAGCCCCCAAGGGAACACTGAAGCTTTCTTT
CDR3 protein: CVSGSPQGNTEAFF

V gene: TRBV11-1
J gene: TRBJ2-7
clone size: once
D gene: -
CDR3 DNA: TGTGCCAGCAGCTTAGTGAGAGGGGTCGCCTACGAGCAGTACTTC
CDR3 protein: CASSLVRGVAYEQYF

V gene: TRBV19
J gene: TRBJ2-1
clone size: once
D gene: TRBD1
CDR3 DNA: TGTGCCAGTAGTATCTCAGGGGGCGCTTACAATGAGCAGTTCTTC
CDR3 protein: CASSISGGAYNEQFF

V gene: TRBV5-6
J gene: TRBJ1-5
clone size: -
D gene: -
CDR3 DNA: TGTGCCAGCAGCTTGGTCAACGGCAGGGGATCCGGCAATCAGCCCCAGCATTTT
CDR3 protein: CASSLVNGRGSGNQPQHF

V gene: TRBV23-1
J gene: TRBJ2-6
clone size: once
D gene: TRBD1
CDR3 DNA: TGCGCCAGCAGTCAATCGGCTAGCCCCGACAGGGTTGTAGCCAACGTCCTGACTTTC
CDR3 protein: CASSQSASPDRVVANVLTF

V gene: TRBV9
J gene: TRBJ2-3
clone size: -
D gene: -
CDR3 DNA: TGTGCCAGCAGCTTGAGAGATGGTGGGGGGACAGATACGCAGTATTTT
CDR3 protein: CASSLRDGGGTDTQYF